The present entry profiles one T cell receptor (beta chain) with its context. It has no known antigen specificity. It has no much larger one-base neighbor in the sample; base qualities were not kept. CDR1 LGHDT and CDR2 YNNKEL are derived from the germline V gene (reference sequence). From the cysteine through the phenylalanine, the CDR3 covers 14 amino acids. Only the CDR3 region is kept as DNA, spanning 42 bases read in frame from base 1. The germline V and J ends show losses of 1 base and 4 bases respectively, and no gene match explains 0 bases of the junction. TCRbeta CDR3 regions were amplified from genomic DNA by means of the immunoSEQ Assay, a bias-controlled multiplex PCR. In the paper's pipeline: The number of nucleated cells in each sample was estimated by amplification of reference gene primers within the assay. To quantify the absolute abundance of each unique TCRbeta CDR3 rearrangement, sequence reads were collapsed and filtered. For each sample, productive Simpson clonality was calculated as the square root of Simpson's diversity index across productive rearrangements. TCRdb obtained this table from immuneACCESS and retained in-frame rearrangements with V and J assigned. These tables miss some clones; where compared with another copy, unresolved V genes account for less than half of the shortfall, and the remainder is unexplained. V, J and clone size derive from that table, while D and trimming were established from the DNA sequence. The sample table lists about 260,000 clones, 85% to 90% of them with a count of one. The top ten hold less than 4.5% of the sample.

This sample was included in a study of blood T cell repertoires in COVID-19 (dated by TCRdb to 2020 to 2021). With regard to the full study: Collaborator samples came from the United States, Italy and Spain and covered acute and convalescent phases of COVID-19. Sample metadata almost always included a de-identified subject ID, COVID-19 status, age in years and sex. Deeply sampled blood TCRbeta repertoires from subjects exposed to, actively infected with, or recovered from COVID-19 were included in the dataset. Samples were obtained from the ongoing ImmuneRACE study (first 160 participants) and from over a thousand subjects provided by 6 global collaborators. The prospective study material was composed of cDNA or gDNA derived from T cells, B-cell-depleted T cells, or PBMCs. The repertoires were released in a freely available public database intended as a resource for research on the immune response to SARS-CoV-2. Where available, HLA class I and class II types were taken from metadata supplied by the sample provider and were not determined by assay-based typing.

The full study reports these points: How much clinical and demographic metadata was included differed by source and by participant, and the metadata was provided uncurated.

The collaborating institutions used their own protocols to collect whole blood in K2EDTA tubes. For TCRbeta analysis, collaborators shipped samples in one of three forms: frozen whole blood, isolated PBMCs, or DNA extracted from either of those sample types. The sequence was obtained from a young man with active or convalescent COVID-19. The sequenced sample consisted of peripheral blood. In this chain, TRBV3-1 (or the pseudogene TRBV3-2) is recombined with TRBJ2-2; 7 bases in the junction line up with TRBD2. The encoded CDR3 is CASSQAGGTGELFF. The bases are TGTGCCAGCAGCCAAGCGGGAGGCACCGGGGAGCTGTTTTTT.